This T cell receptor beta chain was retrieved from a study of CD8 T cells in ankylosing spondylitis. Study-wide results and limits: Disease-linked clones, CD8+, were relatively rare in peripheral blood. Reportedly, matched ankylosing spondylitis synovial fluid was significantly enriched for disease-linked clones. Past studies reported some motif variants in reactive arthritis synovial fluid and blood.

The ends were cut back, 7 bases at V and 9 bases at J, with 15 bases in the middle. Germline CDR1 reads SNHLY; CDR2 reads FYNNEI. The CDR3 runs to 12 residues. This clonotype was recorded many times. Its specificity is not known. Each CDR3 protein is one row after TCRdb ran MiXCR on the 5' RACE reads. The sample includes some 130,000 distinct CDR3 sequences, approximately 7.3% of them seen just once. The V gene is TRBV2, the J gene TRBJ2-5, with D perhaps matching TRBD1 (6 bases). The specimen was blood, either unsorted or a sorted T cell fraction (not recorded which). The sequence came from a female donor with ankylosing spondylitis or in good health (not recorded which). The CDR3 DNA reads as TGTGCCAGCACAGGGGCCTCCGCGTCCCAGTACTTC. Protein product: CASTGASASQYF.